This T cell receptor (beta chain) was documented in a study of T cell repertoires in ileal Crohn's disease. The time point denotes: neoterminal ileum biopsy at postoperative endoscopy, about 6 months after surgery. Overall study findings and caveats: Endoscopic recurrence occurred in every patient whose clonality exceeded 26.8%.

Using immunoSEQ multiplex PCR, the repertoire was profiled, and TCRdb retains in-frame clones only, with some absent. Of roughly 62,000 clones listed, roughly nine tenths are singletons. To note about this clone: The antigen is undetermined.

The sequenced material came from ileal tissue. This TCR was recovered from an adult with Crohn's disease.

CDR3 bases: TGTGCCAGCCAAATTTTTCCTCACGAGAGCGGGGAGCTGTTTTTT. Translation: CASQIFPHESGELFF. The chain combines TRBV18 with TRBJ2-2; D unresolved. Per germline, CDR1 KGHSH and CDR2 LQKENI. V was clipped by 8 bases and J by 7 bases, with 20 bases between them. This CDR3 has 15 amino acids.